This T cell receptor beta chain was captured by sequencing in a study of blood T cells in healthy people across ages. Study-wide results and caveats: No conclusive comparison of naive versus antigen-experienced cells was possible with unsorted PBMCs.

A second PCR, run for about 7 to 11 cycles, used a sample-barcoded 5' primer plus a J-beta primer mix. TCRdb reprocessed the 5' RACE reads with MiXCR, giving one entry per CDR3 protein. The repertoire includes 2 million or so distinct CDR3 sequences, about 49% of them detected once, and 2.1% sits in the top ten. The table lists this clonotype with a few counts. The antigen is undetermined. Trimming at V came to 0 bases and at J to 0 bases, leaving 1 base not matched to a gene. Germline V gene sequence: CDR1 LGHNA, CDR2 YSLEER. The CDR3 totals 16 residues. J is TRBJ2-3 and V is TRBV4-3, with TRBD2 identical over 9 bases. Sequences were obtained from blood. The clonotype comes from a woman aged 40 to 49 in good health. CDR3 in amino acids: CASSQERGGSTDTQYF. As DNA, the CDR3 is TGCGCCAGCAGCCAAGAGCGGGGGGGGAGCACAGATACGCAGTATTTT.